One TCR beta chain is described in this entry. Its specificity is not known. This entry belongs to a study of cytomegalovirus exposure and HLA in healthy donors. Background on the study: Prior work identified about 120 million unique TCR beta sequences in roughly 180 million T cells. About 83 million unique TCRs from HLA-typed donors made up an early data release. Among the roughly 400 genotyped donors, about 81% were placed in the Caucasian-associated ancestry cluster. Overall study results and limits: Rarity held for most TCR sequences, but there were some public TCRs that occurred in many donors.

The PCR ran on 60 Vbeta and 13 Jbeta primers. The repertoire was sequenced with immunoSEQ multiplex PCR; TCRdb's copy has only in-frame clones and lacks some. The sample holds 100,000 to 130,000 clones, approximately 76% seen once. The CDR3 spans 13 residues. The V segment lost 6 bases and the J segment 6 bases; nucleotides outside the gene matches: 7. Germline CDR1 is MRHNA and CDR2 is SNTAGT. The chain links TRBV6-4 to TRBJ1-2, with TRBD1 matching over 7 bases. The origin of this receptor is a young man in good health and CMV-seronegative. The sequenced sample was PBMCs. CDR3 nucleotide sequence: TGTGCCAGCAGAGAAGGGACAGCCCATGGCTACACCTTC. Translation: CASREGTAHGYTF.